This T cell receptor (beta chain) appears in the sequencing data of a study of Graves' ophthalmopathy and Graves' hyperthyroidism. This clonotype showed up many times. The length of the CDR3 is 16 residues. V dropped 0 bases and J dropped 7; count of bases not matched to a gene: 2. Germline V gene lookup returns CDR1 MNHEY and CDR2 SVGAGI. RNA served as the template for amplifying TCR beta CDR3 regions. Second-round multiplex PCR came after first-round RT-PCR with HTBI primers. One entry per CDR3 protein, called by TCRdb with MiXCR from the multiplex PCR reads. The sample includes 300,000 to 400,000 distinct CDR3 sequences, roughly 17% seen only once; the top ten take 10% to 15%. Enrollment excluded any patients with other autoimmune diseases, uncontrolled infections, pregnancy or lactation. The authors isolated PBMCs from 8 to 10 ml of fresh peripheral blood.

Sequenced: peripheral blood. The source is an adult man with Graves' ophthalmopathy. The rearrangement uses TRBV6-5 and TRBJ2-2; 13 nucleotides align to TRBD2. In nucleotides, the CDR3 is TGTGCCAGCAGTTACTCGGGACTAGCGGGATACGGGGAGCTGTTTTTT. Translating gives CASSYSGLAGYGELFF.